The 19 T cell receptor beta chains below were found in one sample sequenced in a study of identical twins. TCRdb used MiXCR to reprocess the 5' RACE reads, holding one entry per CDR3 protein. The sample records under 250,000 distinct CDR3 sequences, about 7.5% being singletons. The data also belong to a second study, concerning yellow fever vaccine responses in identical twins.

The specimen was memory (CD45RO+) T cells sorted from blood. These receptors originate from a woman aged 18 to 35 in good health.

The chain employs TRBV7-2 and TRBJ2-1; no definite D call. The CDR3 has 12 amino acids. V lost 8 bases, J lost 3 bases, and 8 bases lay in between. Germline CDR1 and CDR2: SGHTA and FQGNSA. The CDR3 here is CASRRGYNEQFF. As DNA, the CDR3 is TGTGCCAGCCGAAGAGGCTACAATGAGCAGTTCTTC.

This clonotype appeared a few times. This rearrangement joins TRBV20-1 to TRBJ1-3; D gene uncertain. Trimming left V 6 bases short and J 0 bases short, with 6 bases between. The CDR3 contains 12 residues. Germline-derived CDR1 and CDR2 are DFQATT and SNEGSKA (reference sequence). The CDR3 nucleotides are TGCAGTGCAGGAAACTCTGGAAACACCATATATTTT. It yields the protein CSAGNSGNTIYF.

This clonotype has at least ten counts. The rearrangement links TRBV12-3 or TRBV12-4 to TRBJ2-3; tentatively, D is TRBD2 (6 bases). Trimming cost V 4 bases and J 4 bases, with 18 bases left between them. This CDR3 has 16 amino acids. The CDR3 is CASSSYGGGTADTQYF. CDR3 nucleotides: TGTGCCAGCAGTTCTTATGGTGGGGGGACCGCAGATACGCAGTATTTT.

This chain links TRBV6-1 with TRBJ1-5, with no clear D. Germline CDR1 reads MNHNS; CDR2 reads SASEGT. The CDR3 has 14 residues. Trimming shortened V by 6 bases and J by 6 bases, and 15 bases separated the two germline ends. The CDR3 DNA sequence: TGTGCCAGCAGCCGTTCGGGGTCGGCTCAGCCCCAGCATTTT. Residues: CASSRSGSAQPQHF.

This chain's CDR3 is CAWSPYTSSDEQFF. DNA of the CDR3: TGTGCCTGGAGCCCTTACACTAGTAGCGATGAGCAGTTCTTC. The chain carries TRBV30 and TRBJ2-1, with a possible D match to TRBD2 (5 bases). The CDR3 has 14 amino acids. The germline CDR1 and CDR2 sequences are GTSNPN and SVGIG (reference sequence). V lost 3 bases, J lost 8 bases, and 17 bases lay in between.

In this sample, this clonotype turned up a few times. The gene calls are TRBV20-1 and TRBJ2-7, with 8 bases identical to TRBD2. This CDR3 is 13 amino acids long. CDR1 DFQATT and CDR2 SNEGSKA come from the germline V gene (reference sequence). With 5 bases clipped from V and 2 bases from J, the junction kept 5 bases outside the gene matches. This chain's CDR3 is CSALREGAYEQYF. For the CDR3, the DNA is TGCAGTGCTCTTCGGGAGGGGGCCTACGAGCAGTACTTC.

The V and J genes are TRBV5-1 and TRBJ2-5; D is ambiguous. V shed 4 bases and J shed 2 bases, with 12 bases lying between them. The CDR3 length is 14 residues. Germline CDR1 SGHRS, CDR2 YFSETQ. The CDR3 nucleotides are TGCGCCAGCAGCCGTACCGGAGTTCAAGAGACCCAGTACTTC. It translates to CASSRTGVQETQYF.

At least ten counts were recorded for this clonotype. The J gene is TRBJ2-7, the V gene TRBV5-1, with D tentatively TRBD1 (6 bases). V lost 7 bases and J 3 bases, leaving 14 bases between the germline ends. CDR3 size: 13 residues. CDR1 and CDR2 from the germline V gene are SGHRS and YFSETQ. CDR3 region: CASSRQDNYEQYF. The CDR3 DNA sequence: TGCGCCAGCTCTCGACAGGACAACTACGAGCAGTACTTC. The complete variable domain, with remaining parts taken from reference TRBV5-1 and TRBJ2-7, reads KAGVTQTPRYLIKTRGQQVTLSCSPISGHRSVSWYQQTPGQGLQFLFEYFSETQRNKGNFPGRFSGRQFSNSRSEMNVSTLELGDSALYLCASSRQDNYEQYFGPGTRLTVT.

This clonotype was found a few times. V is TRBV11-2 and J is TRBJ2-1, with 8 bases aligning to TRBD1. With 5 bases clipped from V and 9 bases from J, the junction kept 12 bases outside the gene matches. The CDR3 extends over 15 amino acids. Per germline, CDR1 SGHAT and CDR2 FQNNGV. CDR3 residues: CASSPRQGLYGEQFF. As DNA, the CDR3 is TGTGCCAGCAGCCCCAGACAGGGGTTATATGGTGAGCAGTTCTTC.

This clonotype was picked up many times. This rearrangement joins TRBV4-2 to TRBJ1-5; tentative D call: TRBD1 (5 bases). Trimming removed 1 base at V and 5 bases at J, with 9 bases between. Germline V lookup: CDR1 LGHNA, CDR2 YNFKEQ. There are 14 residues in the CDR3. CDR3 DNA sequence: TGTGCCAGCAGCCAAGGGGACGGAGATCAGCCCCAGCATTTT. Translating gives CASSQGDGDQPQHF.

This clonotype was recorded a few times. This rearrangement joins TRBV6-6 to TRBJ1-1; D is unresolved. Germline loops: CDR1 MNHNY, CDR2 SVGAGI (reference sequence). Trimming left V 6 bases short and J 4 bases short, with 12 bases between. The CDR3 is made up of 13 amino acids. The CDR3 DNA reads as TGTGCCAGCAGACCCGAGGGCGGCACTGAAGCTTTCTTT. Protein product: CASRPEGGTEAFF.

This clonotype was counted ten times or more. V and J are TRBV7-2 and TRBJ1-5; D is uncertain. Trimming cost V 7 bases and J 3 bases, with 10 bases left between them. CDR3 length: 13 amino acids. The germline CDR1 and CDR2 sequences are SGHTA and FQGNSA. The CDR3 is CASTTDFNQPQHF. DNA of the CDR3: TGTGCCAGCACCACAGATTTCAATCAGCCCCAGCATTTT.

This clonotype was seen only a few times. This chain uses TRBV6-1 with TRBJ2-3; 9 bases match TRBD1. The V gene end was trimmed by 6 bases and the J gene end by 1 base; junction bases not matched to a gene: 5. Germline V lookup: CDR1 MNHNS, CDR2 SASEGT. The CDR3 sequence is 15 residues long. The CDR3 bases are TGTGCCAGCAGAACCCGGGACAGGGGCACAGATACGCAGTATTTT. Protein sequence: CASRTRDRGTDTQYF.

This clonotype showed up just a few times. The J gene is TRBJ2-1, the V gene TRBV2; 9 bases line up with TRBD2. The V gene end was trimmed by 6 bases and the J gene end by 3 bases; junction bases not matched to a gene: 9. Per germline, CDR1 SNHLY and CDR2 FYNNEI. This CDR3 is 16 amino acids long. CDR3 loop: CASRGGLALLYNEQFF. For the CDR3, the DNA is TGTGCCAGCAGGGGGGGACTAGCCCTACTCTACAATGAGCAGTTCTTC.

There are a few counts of this clonotype. V usage is TRBV11-2 and J usage is TRBJ1-4, with D perhaps matching TRBD1 (5 bases). Germline V CDR1 and CDR2: SGHAT, FQNNGV. This CDR3 spans 16 amino acids. V lost 3 bases, J lost 8 bases, and 19 bases lay in between. The CDR3 DNA is TGTGCCAGCAGCTTTGGGGGTTCTGGGGTTGGAGAAAAACTGTTTTTT. It translates to CASSFGGSGVGEKLFF.

The chain couples TRBV28 to TRBJ1-5; 8 bases fit TRBD1. CDR3 length: 14 amino acids. J lost 3 bases, V lost 6 bases, and 4 bases had no gene match. Germline V gene lookup returns CDR1 MDHEN and CDR2 SYDVKM. The CDR3 DNA sequence: TGTGCCAGCAGGCTGGACAGGGACAATCAGCCCCAGCATTTT. It encodes CASRLDRDNQPQHF. Full variable domain (outside the CDR3, taken from reference TRBV28 and TRBJ1-5): DVKVTQSSRYLVKRTGEKVFLECVQDMDHENMFWYRQDPGLGLRLIYFSYDVKMKEKGDIPEGYSVSREKKERFSLILESASTNQTSMYLCASRLDRDNQPQHFGDGTRLSIL.

The chain carries TRBV7-6 and TRBJ2-3; the match to TRBD2 covers 13 bases. The CDR3 runs to 18 residues. J lost 7 bases, V lost 1 base, and 11 bases had no gene match. Germline CDR1 SGHVS, CDR2 FNYEAQ. The CDR3 coding sequence is TGTGCCAGCAGCTTAGTAGGGACTAGCGGGGCCGGGGGGAATACGCAGTATTTT. It codes for CASSLVGTSGAGGNTQYF.

This sequence joins TRBV6-5 and TRBJ1-1; D is possibly TRBD1 (5 bases). The germline V and J ends were trimmed by 2 bases and 0 bases, with 7 bases remaining between them. In germline, CDR1 is MNHEY, CDR2 SVGAGI. This CDR3 has 14 amino acids. The chain's CDR3 is CASSYTGVNTEAFF. The CDR3 bases are TGTGCCAGCAGTTACACAGGAGTGAACACTGAAGCTTTCTTT.

This clonotype has just a few counts. The chain uses TRBV6-5 and TRBJ2-3, with 11 bases fitting TRBD2. From germline, CDR1 is MNHEY and CDR2 SVGAGI. The CDR3 covers 17 residues. Unmatched junction bases numbered 7, after V lost 2 bases and J lost 3 bases. The CDR3 loop is CASSYTGLAATTDTQYF. CDR3 bases: TGTGCCAGCAGTTACACGGGACTAGCGGCTACGACAGATACGCAGTATTTT.